The TCR beta chain under discussion was sequenced for a study of beta chain features in type 1 diabetes. About this clone itself: Its specificity is unknown.

Of the isolated RNA, all was reverse transcribed, and so the sequenced material was expressed TCRB transcripts. Approximately 3.6 million reads were obtained on average from naive, central memory and regulatory T cell samples. Clones were sequenced by immunoSEQ multiplex PCR, and TCRdb holds only the in-frame ones, with some missing. The sample consists of hundreds of thousands of clones, approximately 28% of them appearing once. Study findings and constraints: Moderate yet significant TCRB CDR3 shortening was seen in Type 1 diabetes patients in all four CD4+ subsets.

Sorted populations all had greater than 98% purity. Specimen: naive CD4+ T cells from blood. The source of this sequence is a young man in good health.

CDR3 amino acids: CASSLNRASSYEQYF. CDR3 nucleotides: TGCGCCAGCAGCTTGAACAGGGCCTCCTCCTACGAGCAGTACTTC. The V gene is TRBV5-1, the J gene TRBJ2-7, with D perhaps matching TRBD1 (6 bases). V gave up 1 base and J gave up 0 bases, with 11 bases separating them. Germline V gives CDR1 SGHRS, CDR2 YFSETQ. The CDR3 extends over 15 amino acids. Using reference TRBV5-1 and TRBJ2-7 for the parts outside the CDR3, the full variable domain is KAGVTQTPRYLIKTRGQQVTLSCSPISGHRSVSWYQQTPGQGLQFLFEYFSETQRNKGNFPGRFSGRQFSNSRSEMNVSTLELGDSALYLCASSLNRASSYEQYFGPGTRLTVT.